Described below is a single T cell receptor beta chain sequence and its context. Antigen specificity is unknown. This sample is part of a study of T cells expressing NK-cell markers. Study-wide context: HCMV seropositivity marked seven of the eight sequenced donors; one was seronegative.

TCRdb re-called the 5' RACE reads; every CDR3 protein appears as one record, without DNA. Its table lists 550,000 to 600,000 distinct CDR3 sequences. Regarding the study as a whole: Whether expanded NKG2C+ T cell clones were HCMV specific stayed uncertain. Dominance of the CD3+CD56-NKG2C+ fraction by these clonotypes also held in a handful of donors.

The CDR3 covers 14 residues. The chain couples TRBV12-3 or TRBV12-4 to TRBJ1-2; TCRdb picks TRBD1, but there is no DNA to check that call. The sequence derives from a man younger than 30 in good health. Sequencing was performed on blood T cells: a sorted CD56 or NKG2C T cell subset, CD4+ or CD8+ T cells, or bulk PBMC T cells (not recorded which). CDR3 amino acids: CASSLTGLSYGYTF.